The T cell receptor beta chain under discussion was sequenced for a study of CD8 T cells in ankylosing spondylitis. Study results and caveats: Clones tied to disease were said to be significantly enriched in matched ankylosing spondylitis synovial fluid. A motif of 8 or 9 highly homologous TCR beta variants was seen as apparently characteristic of ankylosing spondylitis blood. Reactive arthritis synovial fluid and blood previously showed some of these motif variants.

By quantitative 5'-RACE with molecular barcodes, the TCR beta libraries were made. Via MiXCR, TCRdb re-called the 5' RACE reads, giving one row per CDR3 protein. The sample consists of about 540,000 distinct CDR3 sequences, 12% of them appearing once. V lost 2 bases to trimming and J lost 9 bases; unmatched junction nucleotides: 10. The CDR3 contains 15 residues. The germline V gene encodes CDR1 LGHDT and CDR2 YNNKEL (reference sequence). Comments on this clonotype: Antigen: not known.

The sequenced sample was blood, either unsorted or a sorted T cell fraction (not recorded which). The sequence was collected from a male donor with ankylosing spondylitis. The gene calls are TRBV3-1 and TRBJ1-5, with TRBD1 matching over 7 bases. The CDR3 protein is CASSQSTGERGPQHF. As DNA, the CDR3 is TGTGCCAGCAGCCAATCTACAGGGGAAAGGGGGCCCCAGCATTTT.